A selection of T cell receptor beta chains follows, all from one sample in a study of T cells in localized non-small cell lung cancer. Method: immunoSEQ multiplex PCR; TCRdb's copy keeps in-frame clones and lacks some. The table records 9,500 to 11,000 clones, roughly nine tenths of them present only once. The sample consisted of peripheral blood, taken before any cancer treatment. These receptors all come from a male donor older than 55 with stage III lung adenocarcinoma. Each CDR3 is given with its conserved first and last residue. Each record gives: CDR3 DNA, CDR3 protein, clone size, J gene, CDR3 length, V gene, D gene. A D gene is named only where the DNA matches it firmly. Expanded clones get a size class; other rows say once, few or many, or leave the size out.

TGCAGCGTAGGACTAGTCACAGATACGCAGTATTTT | CSVGLVTDTQYF | . | TRBJ2-3 | 12 | TRBV29-1 | TRBD2
TGTGCCAGCAGTTTCCAGTTTAGCTCCTACAATGAGCAGTTCTTC | CASSFQFSSYNEQFF | . | TRBJ2-1 | 15 | TRBV27 | .
TGTGCCAGCAGCCAAGACCCTCCAGGCGCCGGGGGTGGCACCGGGGAGCTGTTTTTT | CASSQDPPGAGGGTGELFF | . | TRBJ2-2 | 19 | TRBV4-2 | .
TGTGCCAGCAGCCACAGGACTTACTATGGCTACACCTTC | CASSHRTYYGYTF | . | TRBJ1-2 | 13 | TRBV11-2 | .
TGTGCCAGCAGTTACGGTGGCCCCCGAGGCTCCTACGAGCAGTACTTC | CASSYGGPRGSYEQYF | . | TRBJ2-7 | 16 | TRBV6-6 | .
TGTGCCAGCAGCTTAGGGGACTCCCGCCACGAGCAGTACTTC | CASSLGDSRHEQYF | . | TRBJ2-7 | 14 | TRBV7-9 | .
TGTGCCAGCAGTCTCGGACAGACAGTCAACACAGATACGCAGTATTTT | CASSLGQTVNTDTQYF | . | TRBJ2-3 | 16 | TRBV28 | .
TGTGCCAGCAGCAAAGTGGGGACACAGACCTACGAGCAGTACTTC | CASSKVGTQTYEQYF | . | TRBJ2-7 | 15 | TRBV21-1 | .
TGTGCCAGTAGTACGTCGACAACGCATACTGAAGCTTTCTTT | CASSTSTTHTEAFF | . | TRBJ1-1 | 14 | TRBV19 | .
TGCGCCAGCAGCCCCGACGGGACAGGGTTTGAAAAACTGTTTTTT | CASSPDGTGFEKLFF | . | TRBJ1-4 | 15 | TRBV4-3 | TRBD1
TGCGCCAGCAGCTTGTTTGACAGGGTAGGCAGAGATACGCAGTATTTT | CASSLFDRVGRDTQYF | . | TRBJ2-3 | 16 | TRBV5-1 | TRBD1
TGTGCCAGCAGTTACGGACAGGGAGGCGAGCAGTACTTC | CASSYGQGGEQYF | . | TRBJ2-7 | 13 | TRBV27 | TRBD1
TGTGCCAGCAGCGACCCGGGGGCCGGGATCTCGAGGGGGACTGAAGCTTTCTTT | CASSDPGAGISRGTEAFF | . | TRBJ1-1 | 18 | TRBV9 | .
TGCGCCAGCAGCTCTAGCGGGGGTTCCTACGAGCAGTACTTC | CASSSSGGSYEQYF | once | TRBJ2-7 | 14 | TRBV5-1 | TRBD2
TGTGCCAGCAGCAGAACAGGGGTTCGGGGTGAAGAGACCCAGTACTTC | CASSRTGVRGEETQYF | . | TRBJ2-5 | 16 | TRBV21-1 | .
TGTGCCAGCAGTTACTCGAGTTACGAGCAGTACTTC | CASSYSSYEQYF | . | TRBJ2-7 | 12 | TRBV6-6 | .
TGCGCCAGCAGCTTGGCCATGCGAGGGGGGCAGTTCTTC | CASSLAMRGGQFF | few | TRBJ2-1 | 13 | TRBV5-1 | .
TGCGCCAGCAGCCGTGGGACTAGCGGGAGAATCGAGCAGTACTTC | CASSRGTSGRIEQYF | . | TRBJ2-7 | 15 | TRBV4-1 | TRBD2
TGTGCCAGCAGTCCTGGGGGAGGGGGCGCCTACGAGCAGTACTTC | CASSPGGGGAYEQYF | . | TRBJ2-7 | 15 | TRBV6-5 | .
TGTGCCAGCAGTAGGGGGGGAGGTACAGCGAGGAATGAGCAGTTCTTC | CASSRGGGTARNEQFF | . | TRBJ2-1 | 16 | TRBV28 | .
TGTGCCAGCAGCTTAGGATCAGAGAACACTGAAGCTTTCTTT | CASSLGSENTEAFF | . | TRBJ1-1 | 14 | TRBV11-2 | .
TGCGCCAGCAGCAAAGGGGACGAAGAGACCCAGTACTTC | CASSKGDEETQYF | . | TRBJ2-5 | 13 | TRBV5-1 | .
TGCGCCAGCAGCTTGGAGCGCGCGGGAGTCCGAGAGACCCAGTACTTC | CASSLERAGVRETQYF | . | TRBJ2-5 | 16 | TRBV5-1 | TRBD2
TGTGCCAGCAGCCAAGACCCCGACAGTGAGCAGTTCTTC | CASSQDPDSEQFF | . | TRBJ2-1 | 13 | TRBV4-2 | .
TGTGCCAGCAGCACGCACGCAACTAATGAAAAACTGTTTTTT | CASSTHATNEKLFF | . | TRBJ1-4 | 14 | TRBV6-1 | .
TGTGCCACCAGCAGATCGTCACCCTCTGAACCCCAGCATTTT | CATSRSSPSEPQHF | . | TRBJ1-5 | 14 | TRBV15 | .
TGTGCCAGCAGCGCAGACCGGGACCAGGCCTATGGCTACACCTTC | CASSADRDQAYGYTF | . | TRBJ1-2 | 15 | TRBV9 | .
TGTGCCAGCAGCTTAGACCGAAAACTGTTTTTT | CASSLDRKLFF | . | TRBJ1-4 | 11 | TRBV11-2 | .
TGTGCCAGTAGTATCACTCCACCACAGGGTAACTATGGCTACACCTTC | CASSITPPQGNYGYTF | . | TRBJ1-2 | 16 | TRBV19 | .
TGTGCCAGCAGCCCGGTAGGAACTAGCGAGCAGTACTTC | CASSPVGTSEQYF | . | TRBJ2-7 | 13 | TRBV5-4 | .
TGTGCCAGCAGCTCCACAGGGGAGGGACAGCCCCAGCATTTT | CASSSTGEGQPQHF | . | TRBJ1-5 | 14 | TRBV7-9 | TRBD1
TGTGCCAGCAGCGCGGGACAGGGGGCCAACTATGGCTACACCTTC | CASSAGQGANYGYTF | . | TRBJ1-2 | 15 | TRBV7-2 | TRBD1
TGTGCCTGGAGTGTCGCGGGAGGAGGAGGGCAAGAGACCCAGTACTTC | CAWSVAGGGGQETQYF | . | TRBJ2-5 | 16 | TRBV30 | TRBD2
TGTGCCAGCAGCTTAGAGGGAGCGGGATTGGGCGAGCAGTACTTC | CASSLEGAGLGEQYF | . | TRBJ2-7 | 15 | TRBV7-9 | TRBD2
TGTGCCAGTAGTATGGAGAAGTGGGCCGGGGGCAATCAGCCCCAGCATTTT | CASSMEKWAGGNQPQHF | . | TRBJ1-5 | 17 | TRBV19 | .
TGTGCCAGCTCTCCGGACAGTTTCAATCAGCCCCAGCATTTT | CASSPDSFNQPQHF | once | TRBJ1-5 | 14 | TRBV19 | .
TGTGCCAGCACCCACCCAGGGGACACTGAAGCTTTCTTT | CASTHPGDTEAFF | . | TRBJ1-1 | 13 | TRBV5-4 | .
TGTGCCAGCTCACTCCGGGACAGGAAATACAATGAGCAGTTCTTC | CASSLRDRKYNEQFF | . | TRBJ2-1 | 15 | TRBV18 | TRBD1
TGTGCCAGCAGCTCCTCGGGACAGGGGGGGTTGGCTGAGCAGTTCTTC | CASSSSGQGGLAEQFF | . | TRBJ2-1 | 16 | TRBV7-3 | TRBD1
TGTGCCACCAGCAGACCGTTGGACGGGGAGCTGTTTTTT | CATSRPLDGELFF | . | TRBJ2-2 | 13 | TRBV15 | .
TGTGCCAGCAGCCGGACTAGCGGGAGGTCCCTTGGGTCCTACGAGCAGTACTTC | CASSRTSGRSLGSYEQYF | . | TRBJ2-7 | 18 | TRBV11-2 | TRBD2
TGTGCCATCAGGGCCGGGACAGGACTCTACGAGCAGTACTTC | CAIRAGTGLYEQYF | . | TRBJ2-7 | 14 | TRBV10-3 | TRBD1
TGCGCCAGCAGTCTTGGCAAATTGAACACTGAAGCTTTCTTT | CASSLGKLNTEAFF | . | TRBJ1-1 | 14 | TRBV10-2 | .